One and the same sample provided the 2 T cell receptor beta chains below, sequenced in a study of blood T cell repertoires in COVID-19. Some clones are missing from TCRdb's copy, which holds only in-frame ones; the method was immunoSEQ multiplex PCR. The sample contains roughly 140,000 clones, 85% to 90% of which appear only once. Sequencing input: peripheral blood. The receptors were sampled from a woman between 55 and 75 years old with active COVID-19.

The chain joins TRBV15 to TRBJ2-1, with 9 bases that match TRBD2. Germline CDR1 LNHNV, CDR2 YYDKDF (reference sequence). V shed 8 bases, J shed 11 bases, and the junction held 13 bases outside the gene matches. This CDR3 has 14 residues. CDR3 in amino acids: CATGTSGRNLKQFF. As DNA, the CDR3 is TGTGCCACCGGAACTAGCGGGCGTAACCTAAAGCAGTTCTTC.

J is TRBJ1-1 and V is TRBV5-5; D not certain. The germline V and J ends were trimmed by 1 base and 2 bases, with 3 bases remaining between them. The CDR3 is made up of 12 amino acids. The germline V gene encodes CDR1 SGHKS and CDR2 YYEKEE (reference sequence). CDR3 loop: CASSLYNTEAFF. As DNA, the CDR3 is TGTGCCAGCAGCTTGTATAACACTGAAGCTTTCTTT.